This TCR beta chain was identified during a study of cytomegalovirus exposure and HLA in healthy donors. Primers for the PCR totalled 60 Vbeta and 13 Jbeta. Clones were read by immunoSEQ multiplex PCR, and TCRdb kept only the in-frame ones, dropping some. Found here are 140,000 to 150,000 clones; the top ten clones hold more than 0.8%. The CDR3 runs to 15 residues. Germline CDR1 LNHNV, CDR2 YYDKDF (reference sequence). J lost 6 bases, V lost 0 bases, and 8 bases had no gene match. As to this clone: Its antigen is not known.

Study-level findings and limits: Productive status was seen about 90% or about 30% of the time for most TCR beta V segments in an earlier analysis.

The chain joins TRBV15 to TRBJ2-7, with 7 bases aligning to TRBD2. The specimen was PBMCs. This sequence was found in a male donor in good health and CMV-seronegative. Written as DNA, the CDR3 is TGTGCCACCAGCAGAGATCTGGGCGGGGGAGGCGAGCAGTACTTC. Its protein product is CATSRDLGGGGEQYF.